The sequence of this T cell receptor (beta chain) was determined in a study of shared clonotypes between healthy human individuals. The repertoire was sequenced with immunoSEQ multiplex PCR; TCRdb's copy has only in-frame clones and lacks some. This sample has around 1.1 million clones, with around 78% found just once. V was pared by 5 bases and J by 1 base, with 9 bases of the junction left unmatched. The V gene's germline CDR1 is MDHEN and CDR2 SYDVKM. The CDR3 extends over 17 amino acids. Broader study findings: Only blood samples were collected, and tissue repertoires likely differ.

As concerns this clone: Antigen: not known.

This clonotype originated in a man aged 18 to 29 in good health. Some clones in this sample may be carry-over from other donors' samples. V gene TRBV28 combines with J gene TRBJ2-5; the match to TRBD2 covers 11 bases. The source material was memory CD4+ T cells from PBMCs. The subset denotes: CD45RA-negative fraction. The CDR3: CASSPARTSGPQETQYF. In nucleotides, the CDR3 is TGTGCCAGCAGTCCCGCACGGACTAGCGGGCCCCAAGAGACCCAGTACTTC.